Below are 10 T cell receptor beta chains sequenced from a single sample in a study of T cells in Graves' hyperthyroidism and ophthalmopathy. The CDR3 regions of TCR beta were amplified from RNA transcripts. The HTBI primer set was used in a first-round RT-PCR of the TCR CDR3. Each CDR3 protein is one row after TCRdb ran MiXCR on the multiplex PCR reads. Found here are approximately 200,000 distinct CDR3 sequences, approximately 20% of them singletons; the top ten hold roughly two fifths. Sequencing was carried out using blood. The source is a man aged 40-49 years with Graves' hyperthyroidism.

This clonotype was recorded many times. The CDR3 sequence: CASSLMGHSQETQYF. CDR3 coding DNA: TGTGCCAGCAGCTTAATGGGGCACAGCCAAGAGACCCAGTACTTC. This sequence joins TRBV7-3 and TRBJ2-5; D possibly corresponds to TRBD1 (5 bases). Germline V gene sequence: CDR1 SGHTA, CDR2 FQGTGA. Trimming pared 1 base from V and 1 base from J, leaving 10 bases between. The CDR3 totals 15 residues.

This clonotype was detected a few times. This sequence joins TRBV9 and TRBJ2-7; maybe TRBD2 (5 bases). This CDR3 region has 14 residues. Germline V CDR1 and CDR2: SGDLS, YYNGEE. Trimming pared 0 bases from V and 2 bases from J, leaving 9 bases between. CDR3 sequence reads: CASSVGAETYEQYF. The CDR3 nucleotides are TGTGCCAGCAGCGTAGGAGCGGAGACCTACGAGCAGTACTTC.

This clonotype was seen more than once but under ten times. The J gene is TRBJ1-1, the V gene TRBV28; D not resolved. V gave up 5 bases and J gave up 4 bases, with 8 bases separating them. CDR1 is MDHEN, CDR2 SYDVKM, per germline. CDR3 length equals 12 residues. CDR3 amino acids: CASSIPGTEAFF. The CDR3 DNA reads TGTGCCAGCAGTATACCAGGCACTGAAGCTTTCTTT.

This clonotype occurred many times. An end of the junction does not agree with germline; a read error may underlie this. The CDR3 sequence: CASSLEGVETQYF. CDR3 nucleotides: TGTGCTAGCAGCTTGGAGGGAGTGGAGACCCAGTACTTC. V usage is TRBV7-7 and J usage is TRBJ2-5, with TRBD2 as a possible D gene (6 bases). CDR3 length: 13 residues. Germline assignment: CDR1 SSHAT and CDR2 FNYEAQ (reference sequence). Full variable domain (outside the CDR3, taken from reference TRBV7-7 and TRBJ2-5): GAGVSQSPRYKVTKRGQDVTLRCDPISSHATLYWYQQALGQGPEFLTYFNYEAQPDKSGLPSDRFSAERPEGSISTLTIQRTEQRDSAMYRCASSLEGVETQYFGPGTRLLVL.

This clonotype occurred a few times. The chain carries TRBV7-3 and TRBJ2-1; 14 nucleotides agree with TRBD2. CDR1 and CDR2 from the germline V gene are SGHTA and FQGTGA. With V trimmed by 5 bases and J by 9 bases, 9 bases remained unmatched. The CDR3 consists of 16 residues. Written as DNA, the CDR3 is TGTGCCAGCAGCCCGACTAGCGGGGGGGCGGCTGGTGAGCAGTTCTTC. Amino acids: CASSPTSGGAAGEQFF.

The chain employs TRBV7-9 and TRBJ2-5; weak D call: TRBD2 (6 bases). CDR1 and CDR2 (germline): SEHNR, FQNEAQ (reference sequence). The V end was cut by 2 bases, the J end by 5 bases, with 15 bases between. This CDR3 has 15 amino acids. The CDR3 protein is CASSLISGSRETQYF. CDR3 nucleotides: TGTGCCAGCAGCTTAATTAGCGGATCCCGGGAGACCCAGTACTTC.

In this sample, this clonotype turned up many times. The V gene is TRBV29-1, the J gene TRBJ1-2; perhaps TRBD1 as D (5 bases). The CDR3 consists of 12 residues. Between the trimmed V and J ends, which lost 6 bases and 1 base, there was a span of 9 bases. Germline CDR1 SQVTM, CDR2 ANQGSEA. CDR3 sequence reads: CSVLQDNYGYTF. CDR3 DNA sequence: TGCAGCGTGCTACAGGATAACTATGGCTACACCTTC.

This clonotype was recorded at least ten times. The rearrangement joins TRBV20-1 to TRBJ1-5; D gene uncertain. Germline lookup yields CDR1 DFQATT and CDR2 SNEGSKA (reference sequence). The CDR3 consists of 13 residues. V shed 3 bases and J shed 5 bases, with 11 bases lying between them. CDR3 DNA sequence: TGCAGTGCTAGGAGTAGGGAGGATCAGCCCCAGCATTTT. Translation: CSARSREDQPQHF.

This clonotype has just a few counts. The rearrangement uses TRBV5-6 and TRBJ2-1, with TRBD1 as a possible D gene (6 bases). Germline V gene lookup returns CDR1 SGHDT and CDR2 YYEEEE. V was cut by 5 bases and J by 7 bases, with 13 bases left in between. This CDR3 spans 13 amino acids. CDR3 nucleotides: TGTGCCAGCAGTTCCGAGGGGGTGAATGAGCAGTTCTTC. Amino acid sequence: CASSSEGVNEQFF.

This chain links TRBV20-1 with TRBJ1-2, with TRBD1 as a possible D gene (5 bases). This CDR3 has 14 amino acids. V was clipped by 6 bases and J by 4 bases, with 18 bases between them. CDR1 DFQATT and CDR2 SNEGSKA come from the germline V gene (reference sequence). The CDR3 protein is CSAILPGSPYGYTF. The CDR3, as DNA: TGCAGTGCCATCCTCCCAGGGTCTCCCTATGGCTACACCTTC.